These T cell receptor beta chains were read from a single sample in a study of cytomegalovirus exposure and HLA in healthy donors. The repertoire was sequenced with immunoSEQ multiplex PCR; TCRdb's copy has only in-frame clones and lacks some. The sample records about 98,000 clones, roughly 70% being singletons. The specimen sequenced was PBMCs. The receptors originated from a man aged 50-60 years in good health and CMV-seronegative. The CDR3 runs from the conserved cysteine through the conserved F or W. D genes are given only for firm matches. Some rows mark clone size as missing; the rest say once, few, many or name a class of expanded clone.

TRBD2	TRBJ2-2	.	TRBV10-2	TGCGCCAGCAGTAGCGGGGGGGCCGGCGGGGAGCTGTTTTTT	CASSSGGAGGELFF
TRBD1	TRBJ2-3	.	TRBV15	TGTGCCACCAGCAGGGGACAGGGGGGGGATACGCAGTATTTT	CATSRGQGGDTQYF
TRBD2	TRBJ2-1	.	TRBV27	TGTGCCAGCAGTTCTCCCCTGTATCGGGAGGGCCTCCACAATGAGCAGTTCTTC	CASSSPLYREGLHNEQFF
TRBD1	TRBJ1-2	few	TRBV7-9	TGTGCCAGCAGCTCTCCCCGGGACAGCGTAGTCTATGGCTACACCTTC	CASSSPRDSVVYGYTF
TRBD1	TRBJ1-6	.	TRBV28	TGTGCCAGCAGCCCCGGACAGGGGGTTTCACCCCTCCACTTT	CASSPGQGVSPLHF
TRBD2	TRBJ2-1	.	TRBV10-3	TGTGCCATCAGTGATGCCGGGACTACCAATGAGCAGTTCTTC	CAISDAGTTNEQFF
.	TRBJ2-2	.	TRBV9	TGTGCCAGCAGCGTAGGGGCTAGCCTGACCGGGGAGCTGTTTTTT	CASSVGASLTGELFF
.	TRBJ1-4	.	TRBV7-9	TGTGCCAGCAGCTTAGGGCAGGGGATGGAAAAACTGTTTTTT	CASSLGQGMEKLFF
TRBD2	TRBJ2-2	.	TRBV5-1	TGCGCCAGCAGAGGACTAGCGGAGAACACCGGGGAGCTGTTTTTT	CASRGLAENTGELFF
TRBD1	TRBJ1-1	.	TRBV6-1	TGTGCCAGCAGTGGTACCGGGACAGGCCGGAACACTGAAGCTTTCTTT	CASSGTGTGRNTEAFF
.	TRBJ2-3	once	TRBV29-1	TGCAGCGTCGACAACACAGATACGCAGTATTTT	CSVDNTDTQYF
.	TRBJ1-1	.	TRBV7-2	TGTGCCAGCAGCCGACAGAGGAACACTGAAGCTTTCTTT	CASSRQRNTEAFF
.	TRBJ1-2	.	TRBV7-9	TGTGCCAGCAGCCCCATTGGGGGCCGCTATGGCTACACCTTC	CASSPIGGRYGYTF
.	TRBJ1-2	.	TRBV6-5	TGTGCCAGCAGTTACTCTAGGGGCAGTACCTATGGCTACACCTTC	CASSYSRGSTYGYTF
TRBD1	TRBJ1-2	few	TRBV5-1	TGCGCCAGCAGCTTTGACAGGGTTGGCTACACCTTC	CASSFDRVGYTF
TRBD2	TRBJ2-7	.	TRBV15	TGTGCCACCAGCAGGGGACTAGCGGGAGTTGGGTACTTC	CATSRGLAGVGYF
TRBD2	TRBJ2-2	.	TRBV5-1	TGCGCCAGCAGCTTTTTCCCTGATAGACTAGCGGGGAGGAACACCGGGGAGCTGTTTTTT	CASSFFPDRLAGRNTGELFF
.	TRBJ1-5	once	TRBV6-1	TGTGCCACCGCTCCGACAGGTGGGAATCAGCCCCAGCATTTT	CATAPTGGNQPQHF
.	TRBJ2-5	.	TRBV13	TGTGCCAGCAGCCGCCGGGTCCAAGAGACCCAGTACTTC	CASSRRVQETQYF
TRBD2	TRBJ2-7	.	TRBV18	TGTGCCAGCTCACCAAGCGGGGACGAGCAGTACTTC	CASSPSGDEQYF
.	TRBJ1-5	once	TRBV10-1	TGCGCCAGCAGTGGTTCGGCGGATCAGCCCCAGCATTTT	CASSGSADQPQHF
TRBD2	TRBJ2-5	few	TRBV7-2	TGTGCCAGCAGCTTCCAGACTAGCGGGGGGCGACCAGCCTACTTC	CASSFQTSGGRPAYF
.	TRBJ2-3	few	TRBV4-1	TGCGCCAGCAGCCAAGACCTCCCAGATACGCAGTATTTT	CASSQDLPDTQYF
TRBD1	TRBJ1-4	once	TRBV4-1	TGCGCCAGCAGCCACCTCCCCGGACAGGGGAGAGCGGCAACTAATGAAAAACTGTTTTTT	CASSHLPGQGRAATNEKLFF
TRBD1	TRBJ1-1	few	TRBV9	TGTGCCAGCAGCGATGACAGGGTGGGCACTGAAGCTTTCTTT	CASSDDRVGTEAFF
TRBD1	TRBJ1-6	few	TRBV7-9	TGTGCCAGCAGCTTAGGTCTCTCGACAGGGTTGAGTTCACCCCTCCACTTT	CASSLGLSTGLSSPLHF
TRBD2	TRBJ2-1	.	TRBV7-2	TGTGCCAGCAGCTTAGCGTGGGGGCTAGCGGGAGGAACCTACAATGAGCAGTTCTTC	CASSLAWGLAGGTYNEQFF
.	TRBJ1-5	.	TRBV5-6	TGTGCCAGCAGTGAAACAGGGCGGAATCAGCCCCAGCATTTT	CASSETGRNQPQHF
.	TRBJ1-2	few	TRBV30	TGTGCCTGGAGTCTTAGCGCAGGCTACACCTTC	CAWSLSAGYTF
TRBD1	TRBJ1-6	.	TRBV4-2	TGTGCCAGCAGCCAAGAAACGGGACAGGGCTATAATTCACCCCTCCACTTT	CASSQETGQGYNSPLHF
.	TRBJ2-5	once	TRBV28	TGTGCCAGCAGGAGGGGGCAAGAGACCCAGTACTTC	CASRRGQETQYF